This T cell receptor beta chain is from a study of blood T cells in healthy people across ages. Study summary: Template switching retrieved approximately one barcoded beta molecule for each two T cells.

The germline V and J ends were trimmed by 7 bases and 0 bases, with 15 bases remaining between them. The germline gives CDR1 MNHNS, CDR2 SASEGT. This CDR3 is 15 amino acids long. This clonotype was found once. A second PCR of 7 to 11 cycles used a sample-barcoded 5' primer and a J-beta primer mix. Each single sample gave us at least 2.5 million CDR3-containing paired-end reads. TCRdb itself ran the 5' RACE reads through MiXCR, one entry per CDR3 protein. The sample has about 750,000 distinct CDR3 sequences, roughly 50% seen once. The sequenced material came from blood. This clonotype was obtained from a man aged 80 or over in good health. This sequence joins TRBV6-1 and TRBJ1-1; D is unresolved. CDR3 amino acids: CASNSGFVMNTEAFF. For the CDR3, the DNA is TGTGCCAGCAACAGTGGGTTCGTAATGAACACTGAAGCTTTCTTT.